This T cell receptor beta chain was found in a study of OX40 agonist ivuxolimab in advanced cancers. Some background on the complete study: Ivuxolimab was a fully human IgG2 agonistic monoclonal antibody targeting the costimulatory receptor OX40 (CD134). Patients were allowed to have had prior anti-PD-1, anti-PD-L1 or anti-CTLA-4 therapy, and 40% of the dose-escalation patients had previously received checkpoint inhibitors. In the dose-escalation cohort, roughly 82% of patients were male, and the mean age was 60 years with a range of about 20 to 80. Of the roughly 52 dose-escalation patients, hepatocellular carcinoma was present in roughly 19, melanoma in roughly 15, renal cell carcinoma in 9 and head and neck cancer in 9. Partial responses occurred in three dose-escalation patients: two with cutaneous melanoma and one with hepatocellular carcinoma. The point of sequencing TCRbeta in the periphery was to test whether ivuxolimab changed TCR sequence diversity and drove clonal T-cell expansion. The paper covers the monotherapy dose-escalation part of the phase I ivuxolimab trial, which included N = 52 patients. Intravenous ivuxolimab was administered to patients every 2 weeks at six dose levels: 0.01, 0.1, 0.3, 1.5, 3 and 10 mg/kg. Beyond this particular receptor, the publication reports: The antigen specificity of the peripheral T cells that underwent clonal expansion was not determined. Low levels of normalized T-cell clonal expansion were also shown by some nonresponding patients. Clonal expansion of both CD4+ and CD8+ blood T cells was observed from baseline to week 6 at doses 0.1 to 3.0 mg/kg. After ivuxolimab, CD8+ T cells had more expanded clones than CD4+ T cells on average. In partial responders in the 0.1-3.0 mg/kg groups, normalized peripheral clonal expansion was found to be among the lowest, especially among CD8+ T cells.

Trimming takes 2 bases from V and 7 bases from J, and the germline ends sit 18 bases apart. The CDR3 measures 15 amino acids from cysteine to phenylalanine. The only DNA kept is the CDR3, 45 bases in frame from the first base. Looking up the germline V gene (reference sequence) yields CDR1 LNHDA and CDR2 SQIVND. Details on this clone: The target of this receptor is not known. Base qualities are not provided; no much larger clone lies one nucleotide away.

Patients with a history of autoimmune disease or receiving systemic immunosuppression were excluded from the trial. Peripheral blood for TCR sequencing was drawn from every dose cohort at baseline, at cycle 4 day 1 and at cycle 7 day 1. The samples were taken from a phase I, first-in-human, multicenter, open-label dose-escalation trial of ivuxolimab. Adults with locally advanced or metastatic melanoma, renal cell, hepatocellular, or head and neck squamous cell carcinoma were enrolled in the trial. Before TCR sequencing, CD4+ T cells and CD8+ T cells from peripheral blood were sorted into separate populations. Genomic DNA was isolated from the sorted cells so that the TCRbeta CDR3 region could be sequenced. TCRbeta CDR3 regions were sequenced using the immunoSEQ Assay. The table was pulled from immuneACCESS by TCRdb, which kept in-frame rearrangements only. Such tables lose some clones; where checked, under half of the loss comes from unresolved V genes, and the rest has no known cause. Present in this sample are roughly 41,000 clones, around 90% of which were seen just once. The leading ten clones occupy 45% to 70% of the sample.

The specimen was CD4+ or CD8+ T cells sorted from blood, collected in a trial of the OX40 agonist ivuxolimab. The chain employs TRBV19 and TRBJ2-7, with TRBD1 perhaps the D gene, on 7 matching bases. This TCR was recovered from an adult with an advanced solid tumor such as melanoma, head and neck, liver or kidney cancer. The CDR3 loop reads CASSINAGGIVEQYF. The DNA sequence follows: TGTGCCAGTAGTATAAACGCAGGGGGGATAGTAGAGCAGTACTTC.